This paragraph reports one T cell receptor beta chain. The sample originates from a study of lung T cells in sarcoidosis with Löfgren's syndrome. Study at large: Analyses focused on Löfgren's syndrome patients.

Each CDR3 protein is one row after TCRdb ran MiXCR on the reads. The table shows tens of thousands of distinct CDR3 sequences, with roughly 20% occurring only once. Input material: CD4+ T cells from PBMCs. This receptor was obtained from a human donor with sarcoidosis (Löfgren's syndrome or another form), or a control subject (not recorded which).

The chain's CDR3 is CSARDSPSTEAFF. CDR3 nucleotide sequence: TGCAGTGCTAGAGACAGCCCCAGCACTGAAGCTTTCTTT. The V call is TRBV20-1, the J call TRBJ1-1, with D unclear. The CDR3 runs to 13 residues. Germline lookup yields CDR1 DFQATT and CDR2 SNEGSKA (reference sequence). Between the trimmed V and J ends, which lost 0 bases and 4 bases, there was a span of 9 bases.